This passage covers 24 T cell receptor beta chains from one sample sequenced in a study of human T cells and chemical hapten exposure. Documented time point: pre-sensitization, week 0. The treatment is: therapeutic diphenylcyclopropenone sensitization with weekly scalp DPC. MiXCR, applied by TCRdb to the RACE reads, yields one record per CDR3 protein. The data contain 90,000 or so distinct CDR3 sequences, around 8.8% of them singletons. The sequencing used whole blood, collected in connection with sensitization to the hapten diphenylcyclopropenone (DPC). The receptor set was obtained from a man aged 40-55 years with alopecia areata. Some clones in this sample may be carry-over from other donors' samples.

The V call is TRBV28, the J call TRBJ2-3, with 7 bases matching TRBD1. This CDR3 spans 16 amino acids. The ends lost 3 bases at V and 5 bases at J; junction bases unmatched: 11. Germline CDR1 reads MDHEN; CDR2 reads SYDVKM. DNA of the CDR3: TGTGCCAGCAGTTTCACACAGGGGTGGGACGAAGATACGCAGTATTTT. It is translated as CASSFTQGWDEDTQYF.

This clonotype was counted a few times. The V call is TRBV4-3, the J call TRBJ2-1; D possibly corresponds to TRBD1 (7 bases). The V end was cut by 3 bases, the J end by 7 bases, with 19 bases between. This CDR3 spans 16 amino acids. Germline V lookup: CDR1 LGHNA, CDR2 YSLEER. This chain's CDR3 is CASSHRSQGGRNEQFF. Here the CDR3 DNA reads TGCGCCAGCAGCCACCGCTCCCAGGGGGGAAGGAATGAGCAGTTCTTC.

The chain employs TRBV19 and TRBJ1-2; 9 bases align to TRBD1. This CDR3 is built from 15 residues. The V gene end was trimmed by 7 bases and the J gene end by 0 bases; junction bases not matched to a gene: 6. Germline V CDR1 and CDR2: LNHDA, SQIVND (reference sequence). In DNA, the CDR3 is TGTGCCAGTACCACTACAGGGGGCACTAACTATGGCTACACCTTC. The encoded protein is CASTTTGGTNYGYTF.

In this sample, this clonotype turned up a few times. CDR3 in amino acids: CASSSTGNQPQHF. CDR3 in DNA: TGTGCCAGCAGCTCGACAGGGAATCAGCCCCAGCATTTT. The chain uses TRBV6-5 and TRBJ1-5; 7 bases align to TRBD1. The CDR3 runs to 13 residues. Germline lookup yields CDR1 MNHEY and CDR2 SVGAGI. The ends lost 6 bases at V and 4 bases at J; junction bases unmatched: 3.

The V call is TRBV6-2 or TRBV6-3, the J call TRBJ2-4; the match to TRBD2 covers 14 bases. The CDR3 loop spans 20 amino acids. After removal of 5 bases from V and 0 bases from J, the junction contained 12 bases not matched to a gene. Germline CDR1 MNHEY, CDR2 SVGEGT. The CDR3, as DNA: TGTGCCAGCAGTCTATGGGCCGGGACTAGCGGGAGCCAAGCCAAAAACATTCAGTACTTC. Its translation: CASSLWAGTSGSQAKNIQYF.

The chain recombines TRBV5-1 with TRBJ2-1; 15 bases align to TRBD2. The CDR3 is 17 residues long. Germline values: CDR1 SGHRS, CDR2 YFSETQ. V dropped 0 bases and J dropped 7; count of bases not matched to a gene: 5. CDR3 DNA: TGCGCCAGCAGCTTGGGAGATGGACTAGCGGGAGGGAATGAGCAGTTCTTC. Translation gives CASSLGDGLAGGNEQFF.

This clonotype appeared many times. V is TRBV10-2 and J is TRBJ2-3, with 13 bases lining up with TRBD2. The V gene end was trimmed by 8 bases and the J gene end by 4 bases; junction bases not matched to a gene: 6. Germline V lookup: CDR1 WSHSY, CDR2 SAAADI. The CDR3 extends over 15 amino acids. The chain's CDR3 is CASGAGLAGPDTQYF. CDR3 DNA sequence: TGCGCCAGCGGAGCGGGACTAGCGGGACCAGATACGCAGTATTTT.

Ten or more counts support this clonotype. One end of the junction fails to match germline, which may point to a read error. Here the CDR3 reads CASSFGADNSPLHF. DNA for the CDR3: TGTGCTAGCAGCTTTGGGGCCGATAATTCACCCCTCCACTTT. The gene calls are TRBV7-7 and TRBJ1-6, with TRBD1 as a possible D gene (5 bases). This CDR3 has 14 residues. Germline assignment: CDR1 SSHAT and CDR2 FNYEAQ (reference sequence).

This clonotype has ten or more counts. The chain carries TRBV29-1 and TRBJ2-4; maybe TRBD1 (5 bases). Germline loops: CDR1 SQVTM, CDR2 ANQGSEA. V dropped 6 bases and J dropped 9 bases, with 18 bases sitting between them. This CDR3 comprises 13 residues. CDR3 in DNA: TGCAGCGTAGCTATCGGACACTCCGGCATTCAGTACTTC. Protein product: CSVAIGHSGIQYF.

The DNA for the CDR3 is TGTGCCAGCAGCTCCCCGGGGGTTGAAAAACTGTTTTTT. The encoded protein is CASSSPGVEKLFF. V and J are TRBV7-8 and TRBJ1-4; perhaps TRBD1 as D (5 bases). CDR1 is SGHVS, CDR2 FQNEAQ, per germline. CDR3 size: 13 residues. V was shortened by 4 bases and J by 7 bases, with 10 bases between the two germline ends. The full variable domain, its missing parts supplied by reference TRBV7-8 and TRBJ1-4, is GAGVSQSPRYKVAKRGQDVALRCDPISGHVSLFWYQQALGQGPEFLTYFQNEAQLDKSGLPSDRFFAERPEGSVSTLKIQRTQQEDSAVYLCASSSPGVEKLFFGSGTQLSVL.

This clonotype was seen ten or more times. The V call is TRBV29-1, the J call TRBJ1-5, with 7 nucleotides matching TRBD1. J gave up 6 bases and V 4 bases, and 6 bases lay outside the gene matches. The germline V gene has CDR1 SQVTM and CDR2 ANQGSEA. The CDR3 has 13 amino acids. CDR3 amino acids: CSVGGRGGQPQHF. The DNA for the CDR3 is TGCAGCGTTGGAGGCAGGGGGGGTCAGCCCCAGCATTTT.

This clonotype was seen many times. The chain uses TRBV7-2 and TRBJ2-1; D is unresolved. The V gene's germline CDR1 is SGHTA and CDR2 FQGNSA. V lost 5 bases and J 4 bases, leaving 3 bases between the germline ends. This CDR3 spans 11 amino acids. For the CDR3, the DNA is TGTGCCAGCAGCCCGTACAATGAGCAGTTCTTC. This encodes CASSPYNEQFF.

This clonotype was seen a handful of times. The CDR3 is CASSLGAGDSPLHF. The CDR3 bases are TGTGCCAGCAGTTTAGGGGCAGGGGATTCACCCCTCCACTTT. The rearrangement joins TRBV27 to TRBJ1-6; TRBD1 is a possible D gene (6 bases). This CDR3 has 14 amino acids. The V end lost 2 bases, the J end lost 8 bases, and 10 bases lay between the germline ends. Germline lookup yields CDR1 MNHEY and CDR2 SMNVEV (reference sequence).

This clonotype was observed a handful of times. This chain links TRBV9 with TRBJ2-1, with a tentative D call TRBD1 (6 bases). Trimming shortened V by 4 bases and J by 6 bases, and 20 bases separated the two germline ends. Germline loops: CDR1 SGDLS, CDR2 YYNGEE. The CDR3 has 16 amino acids. This CDR3 is CASSSRQAAVGNEQFF. The CDR3, as DNA: TGTGCCAGCAGCTCAAGACAGGCGGCGGTGGGCAATGAGCAGTTCTTC.

This clonotype was recorded many times. The J gene is TRBJ2-6, the V gene TRBV5-1, with D unresolved. Looked up from germline, CDR1 is SGHRS and CDR2 is YFSETQ. This CDR3 region has 18 residues. The V gene lost 0 bases and the J gene lost 3 bases, with 16 bases spanning the gap. Here the CDR3 DNA reads TGCGCCAGCAGCTTGGTGGAGTGGCGGTCGGGTGGGGCCAACGTCCTGACTTTC. It yields the protein CASSLVEWRSGGANVLTF.

The chain uses TRBV28 and TRBJ2-7; 13 positions agree with TRBD2. Unmatched junction bases numbered 3, after V lost 7 bases and J lost 0 bases. The germline CDR1 and CDR2 sequences are MDHEN and SYDVKM. This CDR3 has 15 amino acids. The CDR3 nucleotides are TGTGCCAGCAAACTAGCGGGAGGGAGCTCCTACGAGCAGTACTTC. It translates to CASKLAGGSSYEQYF.

The chain uses TRBV6-2 or TRBV6-3 and TRBJ2-7; no definite D call. From germline, CDR1 is MNHEY and CDR2 SVGEGT. The CDR3 is 13 amino acids. V gave up 5 bases and J gave up 3 bases, with 11 bases separating them. The CDR3 DNA reads as TGTGCCAGCAGTCAACCTCCGGTCTACGAGCAGTACGTC. It translates to CASSQPPVYEQYV.

This clonotype has a count of ten or more. The chain links TRBV29-1 to TRBJ2-7, with 7 bases identical to TRBD1. Trimming cost V 6 bases and J 2 bases; bases outside gene matches: 4. CDR1 and CDR2 (germline): SQVTM, ANQGSEA. The CDR3 consists of 12 residues. Here the CDR3 DNA reads TGCAGCGTGGTGGGGACAGCCTACGAGCAGTACTTC. Residues: CSVVGTAYEQYF.

V usage is TRBV7-9 and J usage is TRBJ2-7; TRBD2 aligns across 11 bases. The CDR3 contains 15 residues. Germline CDR1 reads SEHNR; CDR2 reads FQNEAQ (reference sequence). V lost 5 bases to trimming and J lost 9 bases; unmatched junction nucleotides: 12. CDR3 amino acids: CASSPGTSGHRGQYF. CDR3 sequence (DNA): TGTGCCAGCAGCCCTGGGACTAGCGGCCACCGGGGGCAGTACTTC.

This clonotype was detected ten times or more. This sequence joins TRBV28 and TRBJ2-7; TRBD1 agrees at 8 bases. Trimming removed 7 bases from V and 6 bases from J; junction bases left unmatched: 11. The CDR3 totals 14 residues. Germline-derived CDR1 and CDR2 are MDHEN and SYDVKM. This CDR3 is CASNKDRVYGEQYF. The CDR3 region has the DNA TGTGCCAGCAATAAGGACAGGGTTTATGGCGAGCAGTACTTC.

This rearrangement joins TRBV6-6 to TRBJ2-7; 8 bases fit TRBD1. This CDR3 contains 14 residues. Germline CDR1 reads MNHNY; CDR2 reads SVGAGI (reference sequence). J gave up 5 bases and V 2 bases, and 5 bases lay outside the gene matches. The CDR3 here is CASSYAGGNDEQYV. The CDR3 nucleotides are TGTGCCAGCAGTTACGCAGGGGGCAACGACGAGCAGTACGTC.

The chain carries TRBV20-1 and TRBJ1-6; D remains unclear. This CDR3 is built from 13 residues. V was clipped by 0 bases and J by 8 bases, with 8 bases between them. CDR1 is DFQATT and CDR2 is SNEGSKA in the germline V gene (reference sequence). The CDR3 reads CSARDHRDSPLHF. The CDR3, as DNA: TGCAGTGCTAGAGATCACAGAGATTCACCCCTCCACTTT.

This clonotype occurred many times. V and J are TRBV12-5 and TRBJ2-7; 7 nucleotides line up with TRBD1. Germline V lookup: CDR1 LGHNT, CDR2 FRNRAP. This CDR3 region has 13 residues. The trim removed 5 bases at V and 3 bases at J, leaving 4 bases unmatched. CDR3: CASGVWDSYEQYV. DNA for the CDR3: TGTGCTAGTGGTGTGTGGGACAGCTACGAGCAGTACGTC.

The chain combines TRBV5-1 with TRBJ2-2; no clear D. Germline V gives CDR1 SGHRS, CDR2 YFSETQ. This CDR3 is 13 amino acids long. The ends were cut back, 3 bases at V and 7 bases at J, with 10 bases in the middle. The CDR3 sequence is CASSSEVDGELFF. As DNA, the CDR3 is TGCGCCAGCAGCTCCGAAGTAGACGGGGAGCTGTTTTTT.